These 12 T cell receptor beta chains came from one sample sequenced in a study of T cells in Graves' hyperthyroidism and ophthalmopathy (dated by TCRdb to between 2018 and 2021). Preparation of the library involved multiplex PCR. Sequencing instrument: Illumina HiSeq 2000. The TCR beta CDR3 regions were amplified from the RNA transcripts. For the first round of RT-PCR on the TCR CDR3, the HTBI primer set was used together with the Qiagen OneStep RT-PCR kit. TCRdb reprocessing: public reads trimmed at Q25 with fastp, clones called with MiXCR, in-frame beta chains kept. When rows share a CDR3 protein, they turn into one entry using the most common DNA and genes. For this sample the table gives about 710,000 distinct CDR3 sequences, of which 15% to 20% were detected only once. The top ten clonotypes cover approximately 8.4% of the sample. The sample consisted of blood. Receptors were obtained from a young man with Graves' hyperthyroidism.

This clonotype was picked up a small number of times. The genes are TRBV6-5 and TRBJ2-1; tentatively, D is TRBD1 (6 bases). With 4 bases removed from V and 9 bases from J, the gap between germline ends came to 22 bases. In germline, CDR1 is MNHEY, CDR2 SVGAGI. The CDR3 is 16 residues long. The CDR3 DNA reads TGTGCCAGCAGTTCGAGGACCGGGACAAATTGGATTGAGCAGTTCTTC. Translating gives CASSSRTGTNWIEQFF.

This sequence joins TRBV6-1 and TRBJ2-5, with 8 positions matching TRBD1. Trimming took 6 bases from V and 4 from J; bases not matched to a gene: 10. The CDR3 runs to 15 residues. From germline, CDR1 is MNHNS and CDR2 SASEGT. The CDR3 DNA sequence: TGTGCCAGCAGAGACGGTCGCAGGGGGCGAGAGACCCAGTACTTC. This encodes CASRDGRRGRETQYF.

At least ten counts were recorded for this clonotype. This chain links TRBV12-3 or TRBV12-4 with TRBJ2-3, with 13 bases matching TRBD2. This CDR3 is 17 amino acids long. Losses at the gene ends were 1 base for V and 2 bases for J; bases not matched to a gene: 3. The CDR3 DNA reads TGTGCCAGCAGTTTAGGGGGGACTAGCGGGAACACAGATACGCAGTATTTT. Its protein is CASSLGGTSGNTDTQYF.

This clonotype was picked up one time. J is TRBJ2-5 and V is TRBV6-2 or TRBV6-3, with 9 bases lining up with TRBD2. The CDR3 is 15 amino acids. Germline CDR1 and CDR2: MNHEY and SVGEGT. Trimming removed 10 bases from V and 5 bases from J; junction bases left unmatched: 14. CDR3: CAISPSGMARETQYF. CDR3 nucleotides: TGTGCCATCAGCCCTAGCGGGATGGCTAGGGAGACCCAGTACTTC.

The chain couples TRBV20-1 to TRBJ2-4, with 13 positions matching TRBD2. Trimming cost V 6 bases and J 1 base; bases outside gene matches: 6. The CDR3 has 16 amino acids. CDR1 and CDR2 from the germline V gene are DFQATT and SNEGSKA (reference sequence). CDR3: CSARTSGSTAKNIQYF. The DNA of the CDR3 is TGCAGTGCCAGGACTAGCGGGAGTACGGCCAAAAACATTCAGTACTTC.

The gene calls are TRBV29-1 and TRBJ2-7; D is unresolved. V lost 1 base and J 2 bases, leaving 6 bases between the germline ends. This CDR3 is 12 amino acids long. The germline CDR1 and CDR2 sequences are SQVTM and ANQGSEA. CDR3 sequence reads: CSVEGGTYEQYF. The CDR3 region has the DNA TGCAGCGTTGAAGGGGGAACCTACGAGCAGTACTTC.

On this clonotype itself: A read error may explain this, as a much larger clone is one base away. CDR3: CASSAEVLPNTEAFF. DNA of the CDR3: TGTGCCAGCAGTGCTGAGGTTCTCCCGAACACTGAAGCTTTCTTT. The chain recombines TRBV2 with TRBJ1-1; D not certain. The V end was cut by 4 bases, the J end by 1 base, with 13 bases between. The CDR3 totals 15 residues. Germline V CDR1 and CDR2: SNHLY, FYNNEI. Full variable domain (rest looked up from reference TRBV2 and TRBJ1-1): EPEVTQTPSHQVTQMGQEVILRCVPISNHLYFYWYRQILGQKVEFLVSFYNNEISEKSEIFDDQFSVERPDGSNFTLKIRSTKLEDSAMYFCASSAEVLPNTEAFFGQGTRLTVV.

This clonotype was recorded many times. This sequence joins TRBV2 and TRBJ2-5; 15 positions match TRBD2. The CDR3 has 16 amino acids. V shed 6 bases and J 5 bases; nucleotides not matched to a gene: 7. Germline CDR1 is SNHLY and CDR2 is FYNNEI. The CDR3: CASSWTSGRALETQYF. The CDR3 bases are TGTGCCAGCAGCTGGACTAGCGGGAGGGCCCTGGAGACCCAGTACTTC.

The chain uses TRBV2 and TRBJ2-1; 9 bases map to TRBD2. CDR3 length: 16 residues. V lost 5 bases, J lost 4 bases, and 9 bases stayed unmatched. Germline V gene data show CDR1 as SNHLY and CDR2 as FYNNEI. CDR3 protein: CASSSSSGEGYNEQFF. The CDR3 bases are TGTGCCAGCAGTTCCTCTAGCGGGGAGGGGTACAATGAGCAGTTCTTC.

This clonotype was seen more than once but under ten times. The chain is built from TRBV5-5 and TRBJ2-1; D call uncertain. The CDR3 is 16 amino acids. The germline gives CDR1 SGHKS, CDR2 YYEKEE (reference sequence). Trimming shortened V by 4 bases and J by 7 bases, and 21 bases separated the two germline ends. The CDR3 spells CASSPVGTDWGNEQFF. The CDR3 DNA is TGTGCCAGCAGCCCAGTCGGAACTGACTGGGGTAATGAGCAGTTCTTC. Full variable domain (rest looked up from reference TRBV5-5 and TRBJ2-1): DAGVTQSPTHLIKTRGQQVTLRCSPISGHKSVSWYQQVLGQGPQFIFQYYEKEERGRGNFPDRFSARQFPNYSSELNVNALLLGDSALYLCASSPVGTDWGNEQFFGPGTRLTVL.

The chain uses TRBV5-5 and TRBJ2-2; the match to TRBD2 covers 10 bases. Germline CDR1 and CDR2: SGHKS and YYEKEE (reference sequence). This CDR3 comprises 16 residues. The J segment lost 3 bases and the V segment lost 2 bases, leaving 4 bases of the junction unmatched. CDR3 sequence: CASSLLAGLHTGELFF. Here the CDR3 DNA reads TGTGCCAGCAGCTTACTAGCGGGGCTACACACCGGGGAGCTGTTTTTT.

This rearrangement joins TRBV9 to TRBJ2-2, with TRBD2 matching over 12 bases. The CDR3 runs 18 residues. Per germline, CDR1 SGDLS and CDR2 YYNGEE. Unmatched junction bases numbered 7, after V lost 3 bases and J lost 1 base. The CDR3 loop is CASSGPTSGSVNTGELFF. CDR3 nucleotides: TGTGCCAGCAGCGGCCCGACTAGCGGGAGTGTGAACACCGGGGAGCTGTTTTTT.